The TCR beta chain described here comes from a study of blood T cells in healthy people across ages. Study-wide points: A roughly linear fall in TCR beta diversity per million T cells was seen with increasing age.

In regard to this clonotype: As yet, its antigen is unknown.

The second PCR ran about 6 to 12 cycles with a sample-barcoded 5' primer and J-beta primers. Sequencing of every sample gave 2.5 million or more CDR3-containing paired-end reads. Using its own MiXCR run on the 5' RACE reads, TCRdb lists one record per CDR3 protein. The table has 1.5 million to 1.9 million distinct CDR3 sequences, roughly 43% seen once. Germline CDR1 is SGHDT and CDR2 is YYEEEE. The CDR3 has 17 residues. The individuals who served as donors were healthy Caucasians living in Russia, aged about 6 to 100. No fewer than 6 million PBMCs went into each sample. The sequence derives from a woman under 30 in good health. The sequencing sample was made of blood. The V call is TRBV5-6, the J call TRBJ2-1; 10 bases align to TRBD2. TRBJ2-7 explains the end of the DNA better; the J call may be wrong. The CDR3 protein is CASLVAGGPSSYNEQYF. The CDR3 DNA reads TGTGCCAGCCTTGTAGCGGGAGGCCCGAGCTCCTACAATGAGCAGTACTTC.